Below, one TCR beta chain is given with its context. Unique molecular identifiers were incorporated into the prepared TCRbeta library. One entry per CDR3 protein, called by TCRdb with MiXCR from the PCR reads. The sample lists roughly 400,000 distinct CDR3 sequences, around 21% occurring once. The germline V gene has CDR1 DFQATT and CDR2 SNEGSKA (reference sequence). This CDR3 has 15 residues. The ends were cut back, 0 bases at V and 5 bases at J, with 14 bases in the middle. The sample comes from a study of T-cell reconstitution after alpha-beta-depleted transplantation in children. The clonotype comes from a human donor who donated a stem cell graft to a child with acute myeloid leukemia. The chain is built from TRBV20-1 and TRBJ2-1; D gene ambiguous. The specimen comprised PBMCs from the stem cell graft donor, sampled from the stem cell graft. The CDR3 here is CSARDLRVGNNEQFF. The CDR3 bases are TGCAGTGCTAGAGATCTACGGGTTGGTAACAATGAGCAGTTCTTC.